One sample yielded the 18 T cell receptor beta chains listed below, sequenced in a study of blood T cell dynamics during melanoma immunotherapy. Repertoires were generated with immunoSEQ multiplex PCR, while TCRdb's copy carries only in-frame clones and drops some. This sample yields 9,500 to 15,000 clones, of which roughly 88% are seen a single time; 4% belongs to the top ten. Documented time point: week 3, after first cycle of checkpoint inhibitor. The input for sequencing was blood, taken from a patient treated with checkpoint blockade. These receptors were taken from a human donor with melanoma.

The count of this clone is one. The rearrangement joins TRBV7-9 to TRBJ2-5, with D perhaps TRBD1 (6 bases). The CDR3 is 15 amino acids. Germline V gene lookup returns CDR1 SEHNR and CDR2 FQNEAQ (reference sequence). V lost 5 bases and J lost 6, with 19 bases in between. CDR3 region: CASSPTRQASQTQYF. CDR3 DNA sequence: TGTGCCAGCAGCCCAACGAGACAGGCTTCGCAGACCCAGTACTTC.

The CDR3 DNA follows: TGCGCCAGCAGCCAAGGGCCGGGACCCCACACTGAAGCTTTCTTT. It yields the protein CASSQGPGPHTEAFF. The chain recombines TRBV4-1 with TRBJ1-1; perhaps TRBD1 as D (5 bases). The CDR3 is made up of 15 amino acids. Germline CDR1 MGHRA, CDR2 YSYEKL. V lost 1 base and J lost 3, with 12 bases in between.

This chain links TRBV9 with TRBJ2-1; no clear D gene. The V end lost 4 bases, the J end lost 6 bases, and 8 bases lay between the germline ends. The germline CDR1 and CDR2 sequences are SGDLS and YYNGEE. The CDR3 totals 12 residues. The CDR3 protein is CASSTNFNEQFF. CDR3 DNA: TGTGCCAGCAGCACCAATTTCAATGAGCAGTTCTTC.

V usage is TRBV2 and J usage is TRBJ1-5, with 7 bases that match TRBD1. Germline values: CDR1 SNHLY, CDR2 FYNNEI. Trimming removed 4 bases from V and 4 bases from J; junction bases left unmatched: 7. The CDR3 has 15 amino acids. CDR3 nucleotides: TGTGCCAGCAGTGTCGGAGGGGGCAGAAATCAGCCCCAGCATTTT. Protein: CASSVGGGRNQPQHF.

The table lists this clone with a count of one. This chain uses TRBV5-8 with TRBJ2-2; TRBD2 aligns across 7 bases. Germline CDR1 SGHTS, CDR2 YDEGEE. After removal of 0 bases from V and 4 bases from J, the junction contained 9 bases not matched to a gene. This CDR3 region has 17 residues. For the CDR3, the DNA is TGTGCCAGCAGCTTGGCTCGGGCTAGCGGCAGCACCGGGGAGCTGTTTTTT. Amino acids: CASSLARASGSTGELFF. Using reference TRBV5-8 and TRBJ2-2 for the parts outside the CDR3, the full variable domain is EAGVTQSPTHLIKTRGQQATLRCSPISGHTSVYWYQQALGLGLQFLLWYDEGEERNRGNFPPRFSGRQFPNYSSELNVNALELEDSALYLCASSLARASGSTGELFFGEGSRLTVL.

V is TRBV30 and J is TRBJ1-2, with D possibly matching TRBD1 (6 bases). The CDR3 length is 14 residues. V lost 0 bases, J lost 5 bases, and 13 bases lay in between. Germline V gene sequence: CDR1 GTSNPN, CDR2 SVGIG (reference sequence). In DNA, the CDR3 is TGTGCCTGGAGTGTTCTGGGGGGGCTTTATGGCTACACCTTC. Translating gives CAWSVLGGLYGYTF.

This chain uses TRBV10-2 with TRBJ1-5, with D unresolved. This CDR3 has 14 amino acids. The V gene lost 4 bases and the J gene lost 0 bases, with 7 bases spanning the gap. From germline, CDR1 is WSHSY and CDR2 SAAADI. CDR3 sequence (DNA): TGCGCCAGCAGTGGGAGCGATAGCAATCAGCCCCAGCATTTT. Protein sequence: CASSGSDSNQPQHF.

This CDR3 is CASSLYQTSGGADEQFF. As DNA, the CDR3 is TGTGCCAGCAGCTTATACCAGACTAGCGGGGGCGCGGATGAGCAGTTCTTC. This chain uses TRBV7-3 with TRBJ2-1; TRBD2 matches at 12 bases. The V and J ends lost 2 bases and 8 bases, in that order; junction bases with no gene match: 10. Per germline, CDR1 SGHTA and CDR2 FQGTGA. CDR3 length equals 17 residues.

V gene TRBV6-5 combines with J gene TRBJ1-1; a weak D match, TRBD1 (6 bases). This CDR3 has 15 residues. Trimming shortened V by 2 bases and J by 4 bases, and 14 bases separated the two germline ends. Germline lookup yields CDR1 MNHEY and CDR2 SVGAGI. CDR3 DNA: TGTGCCAGCAGTTACCGTCGGGGGCAGGGCACTGAAGCTTTCTTT. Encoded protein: CASSYRRGQGTEAFF.

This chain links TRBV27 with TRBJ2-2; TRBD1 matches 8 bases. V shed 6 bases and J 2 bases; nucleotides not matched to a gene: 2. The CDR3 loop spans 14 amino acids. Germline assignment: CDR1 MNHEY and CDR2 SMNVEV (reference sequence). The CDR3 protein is CASSGQGNTGELFF. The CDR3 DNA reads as TGTGCCAGCAGCGGACAGGGAAACACCGGGGAGCTGTTTTTT.

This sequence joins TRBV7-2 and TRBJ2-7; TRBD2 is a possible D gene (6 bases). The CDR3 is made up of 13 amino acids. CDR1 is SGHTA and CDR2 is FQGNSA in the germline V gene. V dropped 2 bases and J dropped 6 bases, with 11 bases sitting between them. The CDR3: CASSLLEGFEQYF. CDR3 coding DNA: TGTGCCAGCAGCTTATTGGAGGGTTTCGAGCAGTACTTC.

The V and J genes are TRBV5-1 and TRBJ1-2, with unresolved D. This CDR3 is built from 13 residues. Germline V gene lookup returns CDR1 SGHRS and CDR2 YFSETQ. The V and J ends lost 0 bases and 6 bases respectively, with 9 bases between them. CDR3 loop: CASSLVVGNGYTF. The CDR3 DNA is TGCGCCAGCAGCTTGGTAGTGGGGAATGGCTACACCTTC.

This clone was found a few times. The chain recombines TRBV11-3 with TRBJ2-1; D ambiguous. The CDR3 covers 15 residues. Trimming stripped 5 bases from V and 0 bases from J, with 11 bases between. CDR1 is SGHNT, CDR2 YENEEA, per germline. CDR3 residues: CASSQGLNSYNEQFF. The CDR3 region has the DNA TGTGCCAGCAGCCAAGGGCTGAACTCCTACAATGAGCAGTTCTTC.

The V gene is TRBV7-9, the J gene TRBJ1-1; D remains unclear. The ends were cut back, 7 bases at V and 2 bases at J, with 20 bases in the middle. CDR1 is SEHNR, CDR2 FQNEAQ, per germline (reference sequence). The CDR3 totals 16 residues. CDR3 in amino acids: CASTERNGVGNTEAFF. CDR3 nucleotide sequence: TGTGCCAGCACCGAACGAAACGGGGTGGGAAACACTGAAGCTTTCTTT.

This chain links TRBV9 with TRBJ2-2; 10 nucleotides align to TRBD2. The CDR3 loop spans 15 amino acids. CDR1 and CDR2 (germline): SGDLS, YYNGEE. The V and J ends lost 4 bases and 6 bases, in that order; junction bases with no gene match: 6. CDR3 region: CASSSQRGGPGELFF. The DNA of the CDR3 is TGTGCCAGCAGCTCCCAGCGGGGGGGCCCCGGGGAGCTGTTTTTT.

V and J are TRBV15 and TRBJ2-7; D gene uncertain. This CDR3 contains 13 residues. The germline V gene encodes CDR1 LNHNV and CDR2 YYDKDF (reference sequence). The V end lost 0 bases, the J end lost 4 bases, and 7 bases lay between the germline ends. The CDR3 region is CATSREREYEQYF. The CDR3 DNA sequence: TGTGCCACCAGCAGAGAAAGGGAATACGAGCAGTACTTC.

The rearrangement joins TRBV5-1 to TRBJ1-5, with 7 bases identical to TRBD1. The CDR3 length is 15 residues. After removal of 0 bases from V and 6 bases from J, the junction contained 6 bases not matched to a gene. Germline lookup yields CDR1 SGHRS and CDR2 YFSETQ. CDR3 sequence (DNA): TGCGCCAGCAGCTTGGAGGGGGCGCAAGGTCAGCCCCAGCATTTT. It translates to CASSLEGAQGQPQHF.

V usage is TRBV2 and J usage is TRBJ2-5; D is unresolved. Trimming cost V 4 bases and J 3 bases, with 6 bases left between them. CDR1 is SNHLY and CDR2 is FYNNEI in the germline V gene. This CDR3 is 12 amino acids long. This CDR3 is CASSVAEETQYF. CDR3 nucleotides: TGTGCCAGCAGTGTAGCCGAAGAGACCCAGTACTTC. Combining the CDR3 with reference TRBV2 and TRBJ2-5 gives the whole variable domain EPEVTQTPSHQVTQMGQEVILRCVPISNHLYFYWYRQILGQKVEFLVSFYNNEISEKSEIFDDQFSVERPDGSNFTLKIRSTKLEDSAMYFCASSVAEETQYFGPGTRLLVL.